This T cell receptor beta chain was observed in a study of OX40 agonist ivuxolimab in advanced cancers. Findings and caveats of the study: Partly responding patients at 0.1-3.0 mg/kg showed some of the smallest clonal expansion.

Note on this clone: Antigen unknown.

Clones were sequenced by immunoSEQ multiplex PCR, and TCRdb holds only the in-frame ones, with some missing. The sample includes fewer than 100,000 clones, roughly 91% of them seen just once. CDR1 and CDR2 (germline): MDHEN, SYDVKM. The junction had 12 bases not matched to a gene; V was cut back by 7 bases and J by 5 bases. The CDR3 length is 17 residues. The sequence was collected from an adult with an advanced solid tumor such as melanoma, head and neck, liver or kidney cancer. Sequencing used CD4+ or CD8+ T cells sorted from blood, obtained in a trial of the OX40 agonist ivuxolimab. The V and J genes are TRBV28 and TRBJ2-2, with 11 bases identical to TRBD2. The CDR3 nucleotides read TGTGCCAGCACCCTAGGAGGTAGCGGGAGGGATACCGGGGAGCTGTTTTTT. This sequence encodes CASTLGGSGRDTGELFF. Looking up the rest from reference TRBV28 and TRBJ2-2 gives the full variable domain: DVKVTQSSRYLVKRTGEKVFLECVQDMDHENMFWYRQDPGLGLRLIYFSYDVKMKEKGDIPEGYSVSREKKERFSLILESASTNQTSMYLCASTLGGSGRDTGELFFGEGSRLTVL.